This entry concerns a single T cell receptor (beta chain). Antigen: not known. Sequencing used immunoSEQ multiplex PCR; TCRdb keeps in-frame clones, though not all of them. There are some 99,000 clones in the sample; more than 70% occur only once, and 4.4% lies in the top ten. V gave up 4 bases and J gave up 4 bases; unmatched junction bases: 10. This CDR3 contains 15 residues. The germline V gene has CDR1 MDHEN and CDR2 SYDVKM. The source of the sample is a study of T cell responses to AZD1222 COVID-19 vaccine. Study conclusions and caveats: There were mostly white British donors and more females than males, and clonal diversity was possibly underestimated. The study found vaccine-associated CD4 TCRs spanning spike, dominant at 160-218 and 743-854. An increase in Spike-specific TCR breadth and depth was observed after two AZD1222 doses. Variant regions that are unmutated are reportedly the target of nearly half of spike-specific TCRs.

This TCR came from an adult who received the AZD1222 COVID-19 vaccine. This specimen consisted of peripheral blood, obtained 28 days after the second AZD1222 dose. The genes are TRBV28 and TRBJ2-7; 7 bases are a match to TRBD2. The CDR3 is CASSSALADPYEQYF. CDR3 nucleotide sequence: TGTGCCAGCAGTTCTGCCCTAGCGGACCCTTACGAGCAGTACTTC.